The 15 T cell receptor beta chains below all came from one sample that was sequenced in a study of blood T cell repertoires in COVID-19. Method: immunoSEQ multiplex PCR; TCRdb's copy keeps in-frame clones and lacks some. The table includes 200,000 to 250,000 clones, about 83% detected once. Input material: peripheral blood. These receptors were collected from a man aged 30 to 39 who had recovered from COVID-19.

This clone has a handful of counts. The genes are TRBV19 and TRBJ1-5; tentative D call: TRBD1 (6 bases). The ends were cut back, 3 bases at V and 4 bases at J, with 13 bases in the middle. Germline-derived CDR1 and CDR2 are LNHDA and SQIVND (reference sequence). The CDR3 length is 15 residues. CDR3 bases: TGTGCCAGTAGTATCGGGTGGCAGGGGAATCAGCCCCAGCATTTT. Amino acids: CASSIGWQGNQPQHF. Full variable domain (rest looked up from reference TRBV19 and TRBJ1-5): DGGITQSPKYLFRKEGQNVTLSCEQNLNHDAMYWYRQDPGQGLRLIYYSQIVNDFQKGDIAEGYSVSREKKESFPLTVTSAQKNPTAFYLCASSIGWQGNQPQHFGDGTRLSIL.

This sequence joins TRBV19 and TRBJ1-5; possibly TRBD1 for D (5 bases). In germline, CDR1 is LNHDA, CDR2 SQIVND (reference sequence). The CDR3 is made up of 15 amino acids. Trimming cost V 10 bases and J 0 bases, with 16 bases left between them. The CDR3 region has the DNA TGTGCCACCAGTTGGAACAGGTATAGCAATCAGCCCCAGCATTTT. Translation gives CATSWNRYSNQPQHF. The full variable domain, with the rest looked up from reference TRBV19 and TRBJ1-5, is DGGITQSPKYLFRKEGQNVTLSCEQNLNHDAMYWYRQDPGQGLRLIYYSQIVNDFQKGDIAEGYSVSREKKESFPLTVTSAQKNPTAFYLCATSWNRYSNQPQHFGDGTRLSIL.

V and J are TRBV7-6 and TRBJ1-2; maybe TRBD1 (5 bases). V gave up 0 bases and J gave up 9 bases, with 14 bases separating them. The CDR3 contains 14 residues. The germline V gene has CDR1 SGHVS and CDR2 FNYEAQ. The CDR3 nucleotides read TGTGCCAGCAGCTTAGCAGGAGGGGCTGATAGCTACACCTTC. The encoded protein is CASSLAGGADSYTF. Drawing the rest from reference TRBV7-6 and TRBJ1-2, the complete variable domain is GAGVSQSPRYKVTKRGQDVALRCDPISGHVSLYWYRQALGQGPEFLTYFNYEAQQDKSGLPNDRFSAERPEGSISTLTIQRTEQRDSAMYRCASSLAGGADSYTFGSGTRLTVV.

The chain has TRBV19 and TRBJ2-3; 7 bases fit TRBD2. Germline trimming cut 7 bases from V and 2 bases from J; bases unmatched to any gene: 12. The CDR3 is made up of 16 amino acids. Germline V gene lookup returns CDR1 LNHDA and CDR2 SQIVND (reference sequence). The CDR3 nucleotides are TGTGCCAGTACCTCGCTCGCGCGGGGGTACACAGATACGCAGTATTTT. Its translation is CASTSLARGYTDTQYF.

The J gene is TRBJ1-1, the V gene TRBV7-6; D might be TRBD1 (6 bases). Germline V gene lookup returns CDR1 SGHVS and CDR2 FNYEAQ. CDR3 length equals 13 residues. V was shortened by 2 bases and J by 7 bases, with 11 bases between the two germline ends. In DNA, the CDR3 is TGTGCCAGCAGCTTAAGGGGGGAGGGTGAAGCTTTCTTT. It encodes CASSLRGEGEAFF.

V and J are TRBV27 and TRBJ2-3, with TRBD2 matching over 8 bases. The CDR3 covers 18 residues. With 4 bases clipped from V and 0 bases from J, the junction kept 12 bases outside the gene matches. Germline lookup yields CDR1 MNHEY and CDR2 SMNVEV (reference sequence). The CDR3 DNA reads TGTGCCAGCAGTTCCTTCGGGGGGGGCCCCCCTAGCACAGATACGCAGTATTTT. Protein sequence: CASSSFGGGPPSTDTQYF.

The chain uses TRBV6-6 and TRBJ1-6; the match to TRBD1 covers 8 bases. The germline V gene has CDR1 MNHNY and CDR2 SVGAGI (reference sequence). V lost 7 bases to trimming and J lost 7 bases; unmatched junction nucleotides: 6. This CDR3 is 14 amino acids long. The CDR3 sequence: CASTLQGENSPLHF. In DNA, the CDR3 is TGTGCCAGCACTTTACAGGGGGAGAATTCACCCCTCCACTTT.

This chain joins TRBV19 and TRBJ1-5, with a tentative D call TRBD1 (5 bases). Per the germline V gene, CDR1 is LNHDA and CDR2 is SQIVND (reference sequence). V dropped 0 bases and J dropped 2 bases, with 11 bases sitting between them. The CDR3 contains 16 residues. DNA of the CDR3: TGTGCCAGTAGTATAGAGTTTGGACAACGCAATCAGCCCCAGCATTTT. Translation gives CASSIEFGQRNQPQHF. Supplemented by reference TRBV19 and TRBJ1-5, the full variable domain reads DGGITQSPKYLFRKEGQNVTLSCEQNLNHDAMYWYRQDPGQGLRLIYYSQIVNDFQKGDIAEGYSVSREKKESFPLTVTSAQKNPTAFYLCASSIEFGQRNQPQHFGDGTRLSIL.

This clone was observed once. The V and J genes are TRBV25-1 and TRBJ2-6; 7 bases match TRBD1. Germline values: CDR1 MGHDK, CDR2 SYGVNS. This CDR3 is built from 17 residues. The J segment lost 0 bases and the V segment lost 5 bases, leaving 7 bases of the junction unmatched. CDR3 region: CASSQDREDSGANVLTF. The CDR3 DNA is TGTGCCAGCAGTCAAGACAGGGAAGACTCTGGGGCCAACGTCCTGACTTTC. Using reference TRBV25-1 and TRBJ2-6 for the parts outside the CDR3, the full variable domain is EADIYQTPRYLVIGTGKKITLECSQTMGHDKMYWYQQDPGMELHLIHYSYGVNSTEKGDLSSESTVSRIRTEHFPLTLESARPSHTSQYLCASSQDREDSGANVLTFGAGSRLTVL.

CDR3 residues: CASRLQGAGELFF. The DNA of the CDR3 is TGTGCCAGCAGATTACAGGGGGCCGGGGAGCTGTTTTTT. The chain combines TRBV7-9 with TRBJ2-2, with TRBD1 matching 8 bases. The junction had 3 bases not matched to a gene; V was cut back by 6 bases and J by 6 bases. The CDR3 runs to 13 residues. Germline V lookup: CDR1 SEHNR, CDR2 FQNEAQ (reference sequence).

The table lists this clone with a count of one. V and J are TRBV5-1 and TRBJ2-1, with 8 bases identical to TRBD2. The germline gives CDR1 SGHRS, CDR2 YFSETQ. The CDR3 length is 14 residues. The ends lost 6 bases at V and 4 bases at J; junction bases unmatched: 6. The CDR3 coding sequence is TGCGCCAGCACGGAGCGGGGGAGTTACAATGAGCAGTTCTTC. This sequence encodes CASTERGSYNEQFF. Full variable domain (missing parts from reference TRBV5-1 and TRBJ2-1): KAGVTQTPRYLIKTRGQQVTLSCSPISGHRSVSWYQQTPGQGLQFLFEYFSETQRNKGNFPGRFSGRQFSNSRSEMNVSTLELGDSALYLCASTERGSYNEQFFGPGTRLTVL.

The J gene is TRBJ2-3, the V gene TRBV7-3, with 7 bases matching TRBD2. J was trimmed by 4 bases and V by 4 bases; bases with no gene match: 17. In germline, CDR1 is SGHTA, CDR2 FQGTGA. The CDR3 is 18 residues long. The CDR3 here is CASSSSTGTTSRPDTQYF. In DNA, the CDR3 is TGTGCCAGCAGCTCTTCGACCGGGACTACCTCCCGCCCAGATACGCAGTATTTT.

The chain links TRBV3-1 (or the pseudogene TRBV3-2) to TRBJ2-5; 11 nucleotides line up with TRBD2. The germline V gene has CDR1 LGHDT and CDR2 YNNKEL (reference sequence). The CDR3 length is 17 residues. Trimming took 5 bases from V and 5 from J; bases not matched to a gene: 13. The CDR3 DNA follows: TGTGCCAGCAGCAATATGGGTAGCGGGGGGGCCCATGAGACCCAGTACTTC. It encodes CASSNMGSGGAHETQYF.

V usage is TRBV5-4 and J usage is TRBJ1-1, with 10 bases matching TRBD1. V was clipped by 4 bases and J by 6 bases; unmatched bases: 6. The germline CDR1 and CDR2 sequences are SGHNT and YYREEE (reference sequence). There are 14 residues in the CDR3. Here the CDR3 DNA reads TGTGCCAGCAGCCAGGGACAGGGGAAAGCTGAAGCTTTCTTT. As protein: CASSQGQGKAEAFF.

The rearrangement links TRBV7-9 to TRBJ1-1, with 9 nucleotides matching TRBD1. V was pared by 1 base and J by 4 bases, with 4 bases of the junction left unmatched. The germline V gene encodes CDR1 SEHNR and CDR2 FQNEAQ (reference sequence). This CDR3 is 15 amino acids long. As DNA, the CDR3 is TGTGCCAGCAGCTTAGGCACAGGGGGCGTCACTGAAGCTTTCTTT. It yields the protein CASSLGTGGVTEAFF.